This T cell receptor beta chain derives from a study of blood T cell repertoires in COVID-19. The table came from immunoSEQ multiplex PCR; TCRdb's copy has only in-frame clones and leaves some out. Of approximately 150,000 clones in the sample, around four fifths are singletons; the top ten hold nearly 8%. Germline V gene data show CDR1 as SGDLS and CDR2 as YYNGEE. V lost 3 bases, J lost 6 bases, and 18 bases lay in between. The CDR3 is made up of 16 amino acids. Sequencing input: PBMCs or T cells enriched from blood (not recorded which). This clonotype was obtained from a woman in her fifties or sixties who had recovered from COVID-19. The rearrangement uses TRBV9 and TRBJ1-4; tentative D call: TRBD1 (6 bases). This CDR3 is CASSAEQGLSYEKLFF. CDR3 DNA: TGTGCCAGCAGCGCAGAGCAGGGGCTGTCCTATGAAAAACTGTTTTTT.